A single sample is the source of the 14 T cell receptor beta chains below, sequenced in a study of OX40 agonist ivuxolimab in advanced cancers. The data were produced by immunoSEQ multiplex PCR, yet TCRdb's version contains in-frame clones alone and is incomplete. The table has about 48,000 clones, approximately 84% seen once; the top ten hold 1.1%. The sample was CD4+ or CD8+ T cells sorted from blood, taken in a trial of the OX40 agonist ivuxolimab. All receptors come from an adult with an advanced solid tumor such as melanoma, head and neck, liver or kidney cancer.

The chain uses TRBV9 and TRBJ2-1; no definite D call. Germline assignment: CDR1 SGDLS and CDR2 YYNGEE. This CDR3 spans 16 amino acids. Deletions cut 0 bases from V and 0 bases from J, with 10 bases between. CDR3 amino acids: CASSVATTGSYNEQFF. CDR3 sequence (DNA): TGTGCCAGCAGCGTAGCTACAACCGGCTCCTACAATGAGCAGTTCTTC.

This chain connects TRBV5-4 to TRBJ2-3, with D uncertain. Looked up from germline, CDR1 is SGHNT and CDR2 is YYREEE (reference sequence). This CDR3 contains 12 residues. Between the trimmed V and J ends, which lost 4 bases and 6 bases, there was a span of 9 bases. CDR3: CASSPGSDTQYF. CDR3 sequence (DNA): TGTGCCAGCAGCCCCGGTTCGGATACGCAGTATTTT.

This chain links TRBV19 with TRBJ2-3, with D maybe TRBD1 (6 bases). The CDR3 has 14 residues. Germline assignment: CDR1 LNHDA and CDR2 SQIVND (reference sequence). The V and J ends lost 6 bases and 5 bases respectively, with 15 bases between them. The CDR3 region has the DNA TGTGCCAGTAGCGAAACAGGGAGCCAAGATACGCAGTATTTT. This encodes CASSETGSQDTQYF. Combining the CDR3 with reference TRBV19 and TRBJ2-3 gives the whole variable domain DGGITQSPKYLFRKEGQNVTLSCEQNLNHDAMYWYRQDPGQGLRLIYYSQIVNDFQKGDIAEGYSVSREKKESFPLTVTSAQKNPTAFYLCASSETGSQDTQYFGPGTRLTVL.

The J gene is TRBJ2-1, the V gene TRBV5-1; 7 nucleotides match TRBD1. The V segment lost 4 bases and the J segment 4 bases; nucleotides outside the gene matches: 8. Germline V gene lookup returns CDR1 SGHRS and CDR2 YFSETQ. There are 15 residues in the CDR3. CDR3 sequence reads: CASSPSQGQYNEQFF. The DNA of the CDR3 is TGCGCCAGCAGCCCATCCCAGGGACAGTACAATGAGCAGTTCTTC.

The gene calls are TRBV5-5 and TRBJ2-7; 7 bases are a match to TRBD2. The CDR3 runs to 15 residues. CDR1 and CDR2 (germline): SGHKS, YYEKEE (reference sequence). V shed 3 bases, J shed 2 bases, and the junction held 8 bases outside the gene matches. CDR3 coding DNA: TGTGCCAGCAGCTCCCCCGCCCGGGGGGCCTACGAGCAGTACTTC. This gives the protein CASSSPARGAYEQYF.

The chain carries TRBV29-1 and TRBJ2-1; TRBD2 agrees at 9 bases. This CDR3 has 14 residues. The V segment lost 6 bases and the J segment 6 bases; nucleotides outside the gene matches: 9. CDR1 is SQVTM and CDR2 is ANQGSEA in the germline V gene. The CDR3 nucleotides read TGCAGCGTAAGCCCCAGCGGGAGGTCCAATGAGCAGTTCTTC. Amino acid sequence: CSVSPSGRSNEQFF.

The gene calls are TRBV10-1 and TRBJ2-7; 8 nucleotides agree with TRBD2. The CDR3 is 14 residues long. V gave up 6 bases and J gave up 3 bases; unmatched junction bases: 7. Germline V gene sequence: CDR1 WNHNN, CDR2 SYGVQD (reference sequence). CDR3 DNA: TGCGCCAGCAGGGATCGACTAGCGCTCTACGAGCAGTACTTC. Translating it yields CASRDRLALYEQYF.

The gene calls are TRBV6-4 and TRBJ2-1, with 9 bases identical to TRBD2. V gave up 0 bases and J gave up 2 bases; unmatched junction bases: 17. Germline V CDR1 and CDR2: MRHNA, SNTAGT. CDR3 size: 21 residues. The CDR3 region is CASSDSANYDSGRKTYNEQFF. CDR3 coding DNA: TGTGCCAGCAGTGACTCGGCCAACTATGACAGCGGGAGGAAAACCTACAATGAGCAGTTCTTC.

The V and J genes are TRBV7-2 and TRBJ1-1; perhaps TRBD1 as D (5 bases). The CDR3 sequence is 13 residues long. V lost 5 bases and J 1 base, leaving 8 bases between the germline ends. Germline V gene lookup returns CDR1 SGHTA and CDR2 FQGNSA. CDR3 residues: CASSLQGNTEAFF. As DNA, the CDR3 is TGTGCCAGCAGCCTTCAGGGGAACACTGAAGCTTTCTTT.

This chain links TRBV25-1 with TRBJ2-1, with D possibly matching TRBD1 (5 bases). The germline V gene encodes CDR1 MGHDK and CDR2 SYGVNS. V was clipped by 2 bases and J by 5 bases, with 10 bases between them. The CDR3 loop spans 14 amino acids. For the CDR3, the DNA is TGTGCCAGCAGTGAAGGGGCAACCGACAATGAGCAGTTCTTC. Its translation: CASSEGATDNEQFF.

In nucleotides, the CDR3 is TGTGCCAGCAGTTTACGGAGGGACGGGGCGGCGGGAAAGGGGAATGAGCAGTTCTTC. Its protein is CASSLRRDGAAGKGNEQFF. The chain joins TRBV27 to TRBJ2-1; D is possibly TRBD2 (6 bases). Germline CDR1 reads MNHEY; CDR2 reads SMNVEV (reference sequence). CDR3 length equals 19 residues. The V end was cut by 2 bases, the J end by 7 bases, with 27 bases between.

The rearrangement links TRBV15 to TRBJ2-7, with D perhaps matching TRBD2 (6 bases). V gave up 0 bases and J gave up 1 base, with 10 bases separating them. The CDR3 sequence is 15 residues long. The germline V gene has CDR1 LNHNV and CDR2 YYDKDF (reference sequence). In DNA form, the CDR3 reads TGTGCCACCAGCAGAGATGGAGGGGTTTCCTACGAGCAGTACTTC. As protein: CATSRDGGVSYEQYF.

The V call is TRBV10-3, the J call TRBJ2-2; 8 nucleotides line up with TRBD1. V shed 8 bases, J shed 3 bases, and the junction held 2 bases outside the gene matches. The CDR3 consists of 13 residues. Germline V gene sequence: CDR1 ENHRY, CDR2 SYGVKD. The CDR3 coding sequence is TGTGCCATCGGACAGGGCTACACCGGGGAGCTGTTTTTT. This encodes CAIGQGYTGELFF.

The CDR3 reads CASSSTGQVDNSPLHF. In DNA, the CDR3 is TGCGCCAGCAGCTCTACGGGACAGGTCGATAATTCACCCCTCCACTTT. The chain links TRBV5-1 to TRBJ1-6; 8 bases line up with TRBD1. The V gene's germline CDR1 is SGHRS and CDR2 YFSETQ. The CDR3 is 16 amino acids. V lost 3 bases, J lost 5 bases, and 7 bases stayed unmatched.